What follows are 7 T cell receptor beta chains derived from one specimen sequenced in a study of technical replicates of blood from several donors. The data were produced by immunoSEQ multiplex PCR, yet TCRdb's version contains in-frame clones alone and is incomplete. This table has about 17,000 clones, over 65% appearing once. The specimen was PBMCs. These receptors originate from a human donor in good health. Some clones in this sample may be carry-over from other donors' samples.

The V call is TRBV7-9, the J call TRBJ2-1; D might be TRBD2 (6 bases). V dropped 1 base and J dropped 12 bases, with 19 bases sitting between them. The CDR3 covers 15 residues. CDR1 and CDR2 from the germline V gene are SEHNR and FQNEAQ (reference sequence). CDR3 nucleotide sequence: TGTGCCAGCAGCTTAGTAAATGTGGGGGGAGAAGTGCAGTTCTTC. It encodes CASSLVNVGGEVQFF.

The chain has TRBV5-4 and TRBJ1-2; 10 bases match TRBD1. The CDR3 is made up of 13 amino acids. In germline, CDR1 is SGHNT, CDR2 YYREEE (reference sequence). Trimming removed 6 bases from V and 8 bases from J; junction bases left unmatched: 7. CDR3 region: CASIGQGEVGYTF. The CDR3 nucleotides read TGTGCCAGCATAGGACAGGGGGAGGTGGGCTACACCTTC.

This rearrangement joins TRBV29-1 to TRBJ2-7; 11 bases fit TRBD1. Germline V gives CDR1 SQVTM, CDR2 ANQGSEA. The J segment lost 2 bases and the V segment lost 3 bases, leaving 3 bases of the junction unmatched. The CDR3 is 14 residues long. The CDR3 is CSVDLGQGAYEQYF. CDR3 bases: TGCAGCGTTGATTTGGGACAGGGGGCCTACGAGCAGTACTTC.

This clone was seen only a few times. The chain carries TRBV7-9 and TRBJ1-1; D is unresolved. Trimming removed 5 bases at V and 1 base at J, with 11 bases between. The germline V gene has CDR1 SEHNR and CDR2 FQNEAQ (reference sequence). This CDR3 has 14 residues. In nucleotides, the CDR3 is TGTGCCAGCAGCACCCCCCACAAGAACACTGAAGCTTTCTTT. Protein product: CASSTPHKNTEAFF.

The chain combines TRBV6-5 with TRBJ1-1; D may be TRBD1 (6 bases). CDR3 length equals 14 residues. Germline values: CDR1 MNHEY, CDR2 SVGAGI. The CDR3 loop is CAIRGGHRNTEAFF. The CDR3 DNA reads TGTGCGATCAGAGGGGGACACCGGAACACTGAAGCTTTCTTT.

This clone was found a few times. The genes are TRBV5-4 and TRBJ1-1, with no clear D. V was pared by 0 bases and J by 5 bases, with 11 bases between. Germline values: CDR1 SGHNT, CDR2 YYREEE (reference sequence). This CDR3 comprises 14 residues. As DNA, the CDR3 is TGTGCCAGCAGCTTGGATGGGGAGGGTACTGAAGCTTTCTTT. This encodes CASSLDGEGTEAFF.

This clone was counted only a few times. This chain's CDR3 is CASVGEAGPQHF. CDR3 nucleotide sequence: TGTGCCAGCGTAGGAGAAGCTGGGCCCCAGCATTTT. V and J are TRBV19 and TRBJ1-5; D gene uncertain. Per the germline V gene, CDR1 is LNHDA and CDR2 is SQIVND (reference sequence). Trimming pared 9 bases from V and 9 bases from J, leaving 15 bases between. The CDR3 has 12 residues.